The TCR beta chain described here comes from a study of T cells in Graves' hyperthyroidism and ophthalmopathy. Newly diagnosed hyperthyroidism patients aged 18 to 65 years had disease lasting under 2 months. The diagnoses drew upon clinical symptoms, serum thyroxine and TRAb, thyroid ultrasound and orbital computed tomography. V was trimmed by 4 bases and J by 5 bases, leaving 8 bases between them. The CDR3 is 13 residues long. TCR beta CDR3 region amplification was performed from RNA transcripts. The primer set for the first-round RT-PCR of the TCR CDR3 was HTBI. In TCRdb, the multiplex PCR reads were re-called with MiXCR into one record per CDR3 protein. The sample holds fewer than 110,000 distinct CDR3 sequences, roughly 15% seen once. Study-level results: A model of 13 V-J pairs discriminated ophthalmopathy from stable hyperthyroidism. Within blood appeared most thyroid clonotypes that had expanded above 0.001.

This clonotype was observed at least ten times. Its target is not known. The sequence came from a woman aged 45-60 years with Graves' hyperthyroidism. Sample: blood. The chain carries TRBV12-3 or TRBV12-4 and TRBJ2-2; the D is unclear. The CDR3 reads CASSSSLTGELFF. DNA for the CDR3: TGTGCCAGCAGTTCATCTTTGACCGGGGAGCTGTTTTTT.